This TCR beta chain was identified during a study of blood T cells in healthy people across ages. Study summary: Template switching caught about one barcoded beta molecule for each two T cells.

Russia was home to the donors, healthy Caucasian individuals aged about 6 to 90. Comments on this clonotype: Its antigen is currently unknown.

General study points: Per million T cells, TCR beta diversity dropped about linearly as age rose.

It was with a sample-barcoded 5' primer and a J-beta primer mix that a second PCR of roughly 6 to 12 cycles was run. TCRdb called the 5' RACE reads again in MiXCR, with one record for every CDR3 protein. The repertoire holds 850,000 or so distinct CDR3 sequences, with around 28% as singletons. Germline loops: CDR1 MNHEY, CDR2 SVGEGT. CDR3 length equals 16 residues. V was pared by 4 bases and J by 4 bases, with 9 bases of the junction left unmatched. The chain couples TRBV6-2 or TRBV6-3 to TRBJ1-5, with 8 bases that match TRBD1. The receptor comes from a woman aged 80 or over in good health. The specimen sequenced was blood. The CDR3 sequence: CASSWSGTGQNQPQHF. In nucleotides, the CDR3 is TGTGCCAGCAGTTGGAGTGGGACAGGTCAAAATCAGCCCCAGCATTTT.